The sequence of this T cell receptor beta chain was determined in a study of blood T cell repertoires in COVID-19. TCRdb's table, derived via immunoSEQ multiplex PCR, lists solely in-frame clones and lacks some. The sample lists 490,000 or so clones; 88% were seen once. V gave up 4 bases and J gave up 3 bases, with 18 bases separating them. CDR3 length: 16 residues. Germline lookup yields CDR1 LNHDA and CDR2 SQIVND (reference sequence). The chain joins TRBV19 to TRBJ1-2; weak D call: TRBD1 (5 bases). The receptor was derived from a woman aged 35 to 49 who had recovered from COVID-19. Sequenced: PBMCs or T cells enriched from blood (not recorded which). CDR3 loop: CASSTARQGDDYGYTF. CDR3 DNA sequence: TGTGCCAGTAGTACCGCCCGCCAAGGGGATGACTATGGCTACACCTTC.